This is a list of T cell receptor beta chains from one sample in a study of T cell changes during pregnancy in multiple sclerosis. Produced via immunoSEQ multiplex PCR; TCRdb's table is partial and in-frame only. Counted here are roughly 57,000 clones, about nine tenths occurring once; the ten biggest clones make up 2.5% to 3%. Sequenced material: peripheral blood, taken in the first trimester of pregnancy. The receptors come from a female donor with multiple sclerosis, enrolled in a pregnancy study. CDR3s include the opening cysteine and the closing phenylalanine or tryptophan. Fields, in order: V gene, J gene, D gene, CDR3 DNA, CDR3 protein. The D gene is left open where the match is weak.

>TRBV19|TRBJ1-2|TRBD1
TGTGCCAGTAAAACAGGGGGAGGCTATGGCTACACCTTC
CASKTGGGYGYTF
>TRBV4-3|TRBJ2-5|TRBD2
TGCGCCAGCAGCCAAGATGTAGCGGGGGGGCCGGAGACCCAGTACTTC
CASSQDVAGGPETQYF
>TRBV9|TRBJ2-1|-
TGTGCCAGCAGCGTAGACCCAGATGTGGATGAGCAGTTCTTC
CASSVDPDVDEQFF
>TRBV30|TRBJ2-7|-
TGTGCCTGGAGTGTGCAAGAGAACGAGCAGTACTTC
CAWSVQENEQYF
>TRBV27|TRBJ2-7|-
TGTGCCAGCAGTTGGGCATTTTCCTACGAGCAGTACTTC
CASSWAFSYEQYF
>TRBV7-8|TRBJ1-2|TRBD1
TGTGCCAGCAGCTTAGGAGGGACAGGGCGCTTTGGCTACACCTTC
CASSLGGTGRFGYTF
>TRBV28|TRBJ1-1|-
TGTGCCAGCAGAAAGGGACAACTGAACACTGAAGCTTTCTTT
CASRKGQLNTEAFF
>TRBV5-4|TRBJ2-5|-
TGTGCCAGCAGCTCACCAGTACAAGAGACCCAGTACTTC
CASSSPVQETQYF
>TRBV6-5|TRBJ2-7|-
TGTGCCAGCAGCAACGGACAGCGCGAGCAGTACTTC
CASSNGQREQYF
>TRBV9|TRBJ1-2|-
TGTGCCAGCAGCGAGGGGGTGCAGGGTTATGGCTACACCTTC
CASSEGVQGYGYTF
>TRBV6-4|TRBJ1-5|TRBD1
TGTGCCAGCAGTGACTCGTGGGACAGGGAAAAAAGTTTT
CASSDSWDREKSF